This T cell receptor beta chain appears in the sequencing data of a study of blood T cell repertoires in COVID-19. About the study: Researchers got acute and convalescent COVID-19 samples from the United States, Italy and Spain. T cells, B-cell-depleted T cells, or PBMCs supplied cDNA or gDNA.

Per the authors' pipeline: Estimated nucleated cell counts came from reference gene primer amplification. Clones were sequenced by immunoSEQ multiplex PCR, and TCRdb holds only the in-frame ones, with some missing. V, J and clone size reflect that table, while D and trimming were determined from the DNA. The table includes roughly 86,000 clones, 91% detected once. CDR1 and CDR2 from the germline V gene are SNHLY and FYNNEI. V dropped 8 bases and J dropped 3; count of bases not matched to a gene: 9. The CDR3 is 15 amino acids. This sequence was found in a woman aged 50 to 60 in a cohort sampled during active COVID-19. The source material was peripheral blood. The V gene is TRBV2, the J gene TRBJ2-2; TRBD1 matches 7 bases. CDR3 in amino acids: CASGVTGFHTGELFF. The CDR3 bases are TGTGCCAGCGGGGTGACAGGGTTCCACACCGGGGAGCTGTTTTTT.